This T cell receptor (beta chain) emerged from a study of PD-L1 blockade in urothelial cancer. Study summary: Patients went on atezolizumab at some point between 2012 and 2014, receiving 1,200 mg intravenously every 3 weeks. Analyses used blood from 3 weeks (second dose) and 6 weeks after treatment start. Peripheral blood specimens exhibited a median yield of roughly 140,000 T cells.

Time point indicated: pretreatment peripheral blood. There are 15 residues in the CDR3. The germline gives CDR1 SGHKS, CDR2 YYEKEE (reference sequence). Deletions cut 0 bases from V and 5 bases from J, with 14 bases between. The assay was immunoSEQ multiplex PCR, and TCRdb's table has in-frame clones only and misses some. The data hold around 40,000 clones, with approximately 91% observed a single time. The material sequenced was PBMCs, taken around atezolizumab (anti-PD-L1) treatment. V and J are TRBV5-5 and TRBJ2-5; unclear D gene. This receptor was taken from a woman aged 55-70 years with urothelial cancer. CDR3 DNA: TGTGCCAGCAGCTTGGGGTCGCTCTTCCGGGAGACCCAGTACTTC. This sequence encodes CASSLGSLFRETQYF.